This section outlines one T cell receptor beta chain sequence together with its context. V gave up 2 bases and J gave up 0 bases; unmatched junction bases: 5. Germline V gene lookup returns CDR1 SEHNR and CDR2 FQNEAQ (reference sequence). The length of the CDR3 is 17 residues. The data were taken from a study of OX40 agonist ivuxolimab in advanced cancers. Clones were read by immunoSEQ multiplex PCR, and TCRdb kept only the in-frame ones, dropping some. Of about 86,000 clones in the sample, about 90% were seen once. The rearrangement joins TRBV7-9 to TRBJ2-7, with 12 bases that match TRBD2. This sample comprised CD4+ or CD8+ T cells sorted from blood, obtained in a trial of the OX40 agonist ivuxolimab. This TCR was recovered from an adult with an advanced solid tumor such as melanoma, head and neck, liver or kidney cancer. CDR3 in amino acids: CASSLRPSGRASYEQYF. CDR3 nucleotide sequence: TGTGCCAGCAGCTTAAGGCCTAGCGGGAGGGCCTCCTACGAGCAGTACTTC.